This T cell receptor beta chain was sequenced during a study of beta chain features in type 1 diabetes. A remark on this clone: As yet, its antigen is unknown.

Study-wide results and caveats: Researchers report that Type 1 diabetes patients had moderately but significantly shorter TCRB CDR3s across all four CD4+ subsets.

Every isolated RNA sample was fully reverse transcribed, so sequencing captured expressed TCRB transcripts. The data were produced by immunoSEQ multiplex PCR, yet TCRdb's version contains in-frame clones alone and is incomplete. The sample shows roughly 610,000 clones, around 15% of them seen only once. CDR1 is SGHNT, CDR2 YENEEA, per germline. Losses at the gene ends were 5 bases for V and 6 bases for J; bases not matched to a gene: 9. The length of the CDR3 is 15 residues. This clonotype was sampled from a man aged 18 to 29 in good health. V usage is TRBV11-3 and J usage is TRBJ2-1; 8 bases line up with TRBD1. The sequenced sample consisted of naive CD4+ T cells from blood. CDR3 DNA sequence: TGTGCCAGCAGCCCAGGGGGCACCGGGGGCAATGAGCAGTTCTTC. It yields the protein CASSPGGTGGNEQFF.